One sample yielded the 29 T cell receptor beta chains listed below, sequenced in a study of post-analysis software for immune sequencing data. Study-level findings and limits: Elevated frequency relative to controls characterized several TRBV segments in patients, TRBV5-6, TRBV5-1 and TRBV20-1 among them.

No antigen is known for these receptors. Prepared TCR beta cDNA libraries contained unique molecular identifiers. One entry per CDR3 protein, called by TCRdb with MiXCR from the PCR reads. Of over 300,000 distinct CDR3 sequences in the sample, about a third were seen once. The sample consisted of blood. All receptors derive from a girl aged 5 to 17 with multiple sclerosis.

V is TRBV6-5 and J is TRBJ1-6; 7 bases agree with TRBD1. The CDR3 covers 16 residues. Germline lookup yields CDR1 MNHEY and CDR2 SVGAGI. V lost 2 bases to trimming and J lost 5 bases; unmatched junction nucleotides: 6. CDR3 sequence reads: CASSYGGTVHNSPLHF. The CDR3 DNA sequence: TGTGCCAGCAGTTACGGCGGGACAGTACATAATTCACCCCTCCACTTT.

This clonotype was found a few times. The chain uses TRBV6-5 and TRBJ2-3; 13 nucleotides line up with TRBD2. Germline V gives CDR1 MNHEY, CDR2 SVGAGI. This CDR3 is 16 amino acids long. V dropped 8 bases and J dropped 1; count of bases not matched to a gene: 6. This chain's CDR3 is CASRLAGGLGTDTQYF. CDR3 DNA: TGTGCCAGCCGACTAGCGGGGGGCCTCGGCACAGATACGCAGTATTTT.

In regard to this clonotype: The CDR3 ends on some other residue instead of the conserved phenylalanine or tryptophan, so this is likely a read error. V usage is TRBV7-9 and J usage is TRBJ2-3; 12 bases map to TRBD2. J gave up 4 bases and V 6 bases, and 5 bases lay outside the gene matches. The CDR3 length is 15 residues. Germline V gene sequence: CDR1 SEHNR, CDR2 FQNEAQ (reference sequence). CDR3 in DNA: TGTGCCAGCAGGCCGACTAGCGGGGGCGCAGATACGCAGTATTCT. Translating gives CASRPTSGGADTQYS.

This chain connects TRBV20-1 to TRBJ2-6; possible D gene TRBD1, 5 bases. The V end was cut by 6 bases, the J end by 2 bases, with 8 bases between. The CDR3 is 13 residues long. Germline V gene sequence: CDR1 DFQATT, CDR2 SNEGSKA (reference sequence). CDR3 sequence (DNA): TGCAGTGCACAGGTAGCTGGGGCCAACGTCCTGACTTTC. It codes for CSAQVAGANVLTF.

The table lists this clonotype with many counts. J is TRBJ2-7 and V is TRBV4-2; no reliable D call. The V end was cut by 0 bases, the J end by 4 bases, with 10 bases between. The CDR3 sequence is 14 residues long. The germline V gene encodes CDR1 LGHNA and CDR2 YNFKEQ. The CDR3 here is CASSQDLGAYEQYF. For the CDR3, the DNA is TGTGCCAGCAGCCAAGATCTTGGAGCTTACGAGCAGTACTTC.

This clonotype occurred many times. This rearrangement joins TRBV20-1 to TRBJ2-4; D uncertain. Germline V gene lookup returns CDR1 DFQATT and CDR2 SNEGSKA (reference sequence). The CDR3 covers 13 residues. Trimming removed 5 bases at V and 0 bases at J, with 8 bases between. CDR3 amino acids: CSAGYLAKNIQYF. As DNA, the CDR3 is TGCAGTGCTGGCTACTTAGCCAAAAACATTCAGTACTTC.

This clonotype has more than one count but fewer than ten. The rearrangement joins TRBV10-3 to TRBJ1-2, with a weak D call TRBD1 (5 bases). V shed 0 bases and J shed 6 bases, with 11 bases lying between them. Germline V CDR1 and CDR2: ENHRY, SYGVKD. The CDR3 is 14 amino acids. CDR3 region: CAISESMGEDGYTF. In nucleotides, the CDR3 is TGTGCCATCAGTGAGTCGATGGGGGAGGATGGCTACACCTTC.

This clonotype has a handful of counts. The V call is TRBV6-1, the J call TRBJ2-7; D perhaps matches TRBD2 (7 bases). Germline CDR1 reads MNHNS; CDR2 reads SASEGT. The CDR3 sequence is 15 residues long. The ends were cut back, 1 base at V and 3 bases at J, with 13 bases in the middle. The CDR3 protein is CASSEGRGGFYEQYF. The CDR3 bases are TGTGCCAGCAGTGAAGGGAGGGGGGGGTTCTACGAGCAGTACTTC.

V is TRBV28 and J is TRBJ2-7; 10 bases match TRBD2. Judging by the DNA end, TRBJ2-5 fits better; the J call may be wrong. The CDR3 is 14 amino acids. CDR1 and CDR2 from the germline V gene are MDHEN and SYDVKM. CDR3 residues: CASSLSGGAKTQYF. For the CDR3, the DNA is TGTGCCAGCAGTTTAAGCGGGGGGGCGAAGACCCAGTACTTC.

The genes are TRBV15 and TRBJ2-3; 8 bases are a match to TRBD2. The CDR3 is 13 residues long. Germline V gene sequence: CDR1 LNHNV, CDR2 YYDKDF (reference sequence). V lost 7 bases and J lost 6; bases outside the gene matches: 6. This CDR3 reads CATNGLAGDTQYF. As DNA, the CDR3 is TGTGCCACCAACGGACTAGCCGGGGATACGCAGTATTTT.

The CDR3 DNA follows: TGTGCCAGCAGTTACTCGGGTTTCCGGGACAGGGGTGTCAATGAGCAGTACTTC. This translates into CASSYSGFRDRGVNEQYF. The J gene is TRBJ2-5, the V gene TRBV6-5, with 10 nucleotides matching TRBD1. Germline trimming cut 0 bases from V and 11 bases from J; bases unmatched to any gene: 18. This CDR3 comprises 18 residues. Per germline, CDR1 MNHEY and CDR2 SVGAGI.

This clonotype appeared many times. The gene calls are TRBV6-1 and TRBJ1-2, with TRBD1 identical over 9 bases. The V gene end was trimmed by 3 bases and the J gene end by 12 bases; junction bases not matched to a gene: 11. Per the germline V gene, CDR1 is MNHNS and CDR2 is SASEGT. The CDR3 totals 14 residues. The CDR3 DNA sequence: TGTGCCAGCAGTGAGCTACGGGACAGGGTGTTGCACACCTTC. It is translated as CASSELRDRVLHTF.

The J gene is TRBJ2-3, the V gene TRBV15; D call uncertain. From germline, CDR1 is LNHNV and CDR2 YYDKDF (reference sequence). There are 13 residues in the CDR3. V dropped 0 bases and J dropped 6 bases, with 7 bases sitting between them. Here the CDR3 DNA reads TGTGCCACCAGCAGAGAATTCACCGATACGCAGTATTTT. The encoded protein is CATSREFTDTQYF.

The CDR3, as DNA: TGTGCCAGCAGGATCAGGGGACAGGGTAATTCACCCCTCCACTTT. Encoded protein: CASRIRGQGNSPLHF. The gene calls are TRBV28 and TRBJ1-6, with 9 bases aligning to TRBD1. The CDR3 extends over 15 amino acids. The ends lost 6 bases at V and 6 bases at J; junction bases unmatched: 6. Germline V lookup: CDR1 MDHEN, CDR2 SYDVKM.

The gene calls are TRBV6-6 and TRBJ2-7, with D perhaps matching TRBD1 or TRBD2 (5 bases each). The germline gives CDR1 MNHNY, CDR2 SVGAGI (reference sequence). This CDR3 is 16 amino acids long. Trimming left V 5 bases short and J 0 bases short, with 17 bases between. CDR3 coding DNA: TGTGCCAGCAGTGTACAGGCCACGGGGAGCTCCTACGAGCAGTACTTC. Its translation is CASSVQATGSSYEQYF.

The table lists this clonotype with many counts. The CDR3 DNA follows: TGCGCCAGCAGCTTGGGGCTAGCGGGGAGGACAGATACGCAGTATTTT. This sequence encodes CASSLGLAGRTDTQYF. This chain links TRBV5-1 with TRBJ2-3; 9 bases agree with TRBD2. The CDR3 spans 16 residues. In germline, CDR1 is SGHRS, CDR2 YFSETQ. V shed 0 bases and J 3 bases; nucleotides not matched to a gene: 5.

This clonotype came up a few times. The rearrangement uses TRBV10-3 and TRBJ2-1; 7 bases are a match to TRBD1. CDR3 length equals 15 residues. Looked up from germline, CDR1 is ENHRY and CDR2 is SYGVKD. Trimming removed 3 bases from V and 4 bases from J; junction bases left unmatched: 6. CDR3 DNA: TGTGCCATCAGTGATTGGGACAGAGAATACAATGAGCAGTTCTTC. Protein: CAISDWDREYNEQFF.

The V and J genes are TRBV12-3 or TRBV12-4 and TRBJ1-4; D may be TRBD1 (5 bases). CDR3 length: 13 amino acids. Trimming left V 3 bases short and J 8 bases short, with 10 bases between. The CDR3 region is CASSLGVEEKLFF. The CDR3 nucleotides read TGTGCCAGCAGTTTGGGGGTCGAGGAAAAACTGTTTTTT.

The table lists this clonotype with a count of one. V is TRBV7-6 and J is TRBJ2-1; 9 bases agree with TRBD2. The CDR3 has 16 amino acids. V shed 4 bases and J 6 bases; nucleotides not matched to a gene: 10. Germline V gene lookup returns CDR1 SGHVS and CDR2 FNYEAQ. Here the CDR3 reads CASSSGAGGPFNEQFF. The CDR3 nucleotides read TGTGCCAGCAGCTCAGGGGCGGGGGGGCCCTTCAATGAGCAGTTCTTC.

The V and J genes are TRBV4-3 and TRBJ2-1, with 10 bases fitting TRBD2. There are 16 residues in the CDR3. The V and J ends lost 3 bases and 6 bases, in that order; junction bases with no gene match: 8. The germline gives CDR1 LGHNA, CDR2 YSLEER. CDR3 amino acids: CASSHAAGGQSNEQFF. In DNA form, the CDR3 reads TGCGCCAGCAGCCATGCAGCGGGGGGGCAGTCCAATGAGCAGTTCTTC.

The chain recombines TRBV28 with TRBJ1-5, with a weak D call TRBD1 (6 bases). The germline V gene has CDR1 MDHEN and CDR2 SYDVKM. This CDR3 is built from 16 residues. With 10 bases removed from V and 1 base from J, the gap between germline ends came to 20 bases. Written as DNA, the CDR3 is TGTGCCACCGAGCCTCCCGGGACACTAAGCAATCAGCCCCAGCATTTT. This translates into CATEPPGTLSNQPQHF. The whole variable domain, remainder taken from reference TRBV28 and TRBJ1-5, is DVKVTQSSRYLVKRTGEKVFLECVQDMDHENMFWYRQDPGLGLRLIYFSYDVKMKEKGDIPEGYSVSREKKERFSLILESASTNQTSMYLCATEPPGTLSNQPQHFGDGTRLSIL.

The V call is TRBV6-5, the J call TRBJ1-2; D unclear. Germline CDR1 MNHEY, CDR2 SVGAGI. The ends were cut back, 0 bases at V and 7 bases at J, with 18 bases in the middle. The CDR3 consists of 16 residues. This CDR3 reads CASSYSIAREDRGYTF. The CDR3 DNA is TGTGCCAGCAGTTACTCGATTGCGAGGGAAGATCGTGGCTACACCTTC.

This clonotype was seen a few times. The CDR3 sequence is CAAGGVNTDTQYF. The CDR3, as DNA: TGTGCCGCCGGGGGGGTGAACACAGATACGCAGTATTTT. The chain joins TRBV10-3 to TRBJ2-3; 8 bases are a match to TRBD2. The germline CDR1 and CDR2 sequences are ENHRY and SYGVKD. The J segment lost 2 bases and the V segment lost 11 bases, leaving 6 bases of the junction unmatched. The CDR3 is 13 amino acids.

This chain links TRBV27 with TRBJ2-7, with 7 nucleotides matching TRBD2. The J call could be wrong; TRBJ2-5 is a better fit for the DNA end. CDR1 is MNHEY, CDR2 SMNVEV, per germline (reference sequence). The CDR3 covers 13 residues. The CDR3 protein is CASSTSAGETQYF. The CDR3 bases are TGTGCCAGCAGCACTAGCGCAGGGGAGACCCAGTACTTC.

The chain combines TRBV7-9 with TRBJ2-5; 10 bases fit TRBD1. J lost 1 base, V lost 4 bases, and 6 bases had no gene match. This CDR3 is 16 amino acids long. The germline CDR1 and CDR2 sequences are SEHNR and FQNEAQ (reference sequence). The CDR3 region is CASSSRQGAPQETQYF. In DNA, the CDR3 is TGTGCCAGCAGCTCGAGACAGGGGGCCCCCCAAGAGACCCAGTACTTC.

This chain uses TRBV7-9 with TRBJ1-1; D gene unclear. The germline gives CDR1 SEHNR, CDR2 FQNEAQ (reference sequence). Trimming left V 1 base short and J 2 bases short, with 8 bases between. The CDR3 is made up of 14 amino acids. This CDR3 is CASSLDSSNTEAFF. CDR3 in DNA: TGTGCCAGCAGCTTAGACAGCTCCAACACTGAAGCTTTCTTT.

The CDR3 region is CASSLGGTYTDTQYF. CDR3 in DNA: TGTGCCAGCAGCTTAGGGGGGACATACACAGATACGCAGTATTTT. The rearrangement uses TRBV7-3 and TRBJ2-3; either TRBD1 or TRBD2 may supply D (6 bases each). Trimming removed 2 bases at V and 2 bases at J, with 11 bases between. This CDR3 spans 15 amino acids. The germline gives CDR1 SGHTA, CDR2 FQGTGA.

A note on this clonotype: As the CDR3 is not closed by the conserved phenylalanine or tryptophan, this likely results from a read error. CDR3 sequence reads: CATRDSGGLKPNTGELFC. The CDR3 DNA reads TGTGCCACCAGAGATAGCGGGGGGCTCAAACCGAACACCGGGGAGCTGTTTTGT. The chain employs TRBV24-1 and TRBJ2-2; 10 bases agree with TRBD2. This CDR3 has 18 amino acids. V lost 7 bases, J lost 0 bases, and 10 bases stayed unmatched. CDR1 is KGHDR and CDR2 is SFDVKD in the germline V gene.

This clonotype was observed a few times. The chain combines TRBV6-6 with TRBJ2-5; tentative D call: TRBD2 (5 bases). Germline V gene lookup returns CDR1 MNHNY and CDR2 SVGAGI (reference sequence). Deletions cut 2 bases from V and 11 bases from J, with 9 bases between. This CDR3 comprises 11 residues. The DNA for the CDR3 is TGTGCCAGCAGTTACGGAAGGGAGCAGTACTTC. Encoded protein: CASSYGREQYF.